This TCR beta chain was identified in a study of memory CD4+ T cells and cytomegalovirus serostatus. This CDR3 has 16 amino acids. With 3 bases clipped from V and 0 bases from J, the junction kept 8 bases outside the gene matches. CDR1 is KGHSH, CDR2 LQKENI, per germline. TCRdb's copy holds only in-frame clones and misses some; the assay was immunoSEQ multiplex PCR. The table has around 32,000 clones, 65% to 80% seen once; the top ten hold 0.6% to 0.7%. The sort gate was single viable CD3+CD4+CD8-CD45RO+ cells for memory CD4+ T cells. After thawing, CD4+ T cells were positively selected. This clone came up once.

The chain links TRBV18 to TRBJ2-7, with 7 bases aligning to TRBD1. The sequencing input was memory CD4+ T cells from blood. The clonotype was recovered from an adult in good health and CMV-seronegative. Some clones in this sample may be carry-over from other donors' samples. In DNA, the CDR3 is TGTGCCAGCTCACCCTTGGGACAGACAAGCTCCTACGAGCAGTACTTC. Its protein is CASSPLGQTSSYEQYF.